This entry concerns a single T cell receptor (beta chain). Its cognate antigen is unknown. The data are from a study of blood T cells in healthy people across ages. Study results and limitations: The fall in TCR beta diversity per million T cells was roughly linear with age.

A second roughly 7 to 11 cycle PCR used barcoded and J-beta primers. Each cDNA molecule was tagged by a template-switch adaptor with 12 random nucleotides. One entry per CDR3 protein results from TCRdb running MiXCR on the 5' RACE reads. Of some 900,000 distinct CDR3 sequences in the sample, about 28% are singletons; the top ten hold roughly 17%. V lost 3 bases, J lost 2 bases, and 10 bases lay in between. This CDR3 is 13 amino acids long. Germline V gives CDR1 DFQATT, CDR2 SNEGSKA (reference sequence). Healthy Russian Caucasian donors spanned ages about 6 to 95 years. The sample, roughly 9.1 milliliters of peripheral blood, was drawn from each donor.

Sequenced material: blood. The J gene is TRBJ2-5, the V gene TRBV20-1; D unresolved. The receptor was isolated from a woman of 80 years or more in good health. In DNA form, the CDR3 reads TGCAGTGCTAGGGGCGCGACTCAAGAGACCCAGTACTTC. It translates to CSARGATQETQYF.